The sequence of this TCR beta chain was determined in a study of blood T cell repertoires in COVID-19. Study information: Both acute and convalescent COVID-19 samples were obtained from the United States, Italy and Spain. PBMCs, B-cell-depleted T cells, or T cells were the source of the cDNA or gDNA that made up the material.

V lost 0 bases and J 2 bases, leaving 5 bases between the germline ends. Germline V gives CDR1 LGHNA, CDR2 YSLEER. There are 14 residues in the CDR3. TCRdb keeps only in-frame clones here, not all; method: immunoSEQ multiplex PCR. The table shows approximately 240,000 clones, with 88% occurring only once. The chain has TRBV4-3 and TRBJ1-3; D not certain. The sequencing sample was made of peripheral blood. The source is a woman in her forties who had recovered from COVID-19. The CDR3 is CASSQDNAGNTIYF. In DNA, the CDR3 is TGCGCCAGCAGCCAAGATAATGCTGGAAACACCATATATTTT.